These T cell receptor beta chains were read from a single sample in a study of T cells expressing NK-cell markers. TCRdb reanalyzed the 5' RACE reads, giving one entry per CDR3 protein sequence and no DNA. This sample's table reports about 400,000 distinct CDR3 sequences. Sequenced material: blood T cells: a sorted CD56 or NKG2C T cell subset, CD4+ or CD8+ T cells, or bulk PBMC T cells (not recorded which). The receptor source for this set is a woman in her forties or fifties in good health. The CDR3 runs from the conserved cysteine through the conserved F or W. The order of the fields is V gene, J gene, CDR3 protein.

V gene: TRBV12-3/TRBV12-4; J gene: TRBJ2-6; CDR3 protein: CASSFGAGSSGANVLTF
V gene: TRBV12-5; J gene: TRBJ2-3; CDR3 protein: CASGLDGRTDTQYF
V gene: TRBV18; J gene: TRBJ2-7; CDR3 protein: CASSRREVAYEQYF
V gene: TRBV21-1; J gene: TRBJ2-1; CDR3 protein: CASSKTGGIPSSYNEQFF
V gene: TRBV3-1; J gene: TRBJ2-3; CDR3 protein: CASSLAGGPGGTDTQYF
V gene: TRBV24-1; J gene: TRBJ2-3; CDR3 protein: CATSDPDKREPDTQYF
V gene: TRBV24-1; J gene: TRBJ2-2; CDR3 protein: CATSDLPLRRNTGELFF
V gene: TRBV20-1; J gene: TRBJ2-3; CDR3 protein: CSAPPGVTDTQYF
V gene: TRBV6-5; J gene: TRBJ2-1; CDR3 protein: CASSYSAGWDNEQFF
V gene: TRBV18; J gene: TRBJ1-5; CDR3 protein: CASSRDRGDQPQHF
V gene: TRBV4-2; J gene: TRBJ2-2; CDR3 protein: CASSQWALAGRRDGELFF
V gene: TRBV11-1; J gene: TRBJ2-4; CDR3 protein: CASSNLIAKNIQYF
V gene: TRBV5-1; J gene: TRBJ1-3; CDR3 protein: CASSFGDHSGNTIYF
V gene: TRBV12-3/TRBV12-4; J gene: TRBJ2-1; CDR3 protein: CASKLAGPYNEQFF
V gene: TRBV29-1; J gene: TRBJ2-1; CDR3 protein: CSVEVGGRGNEQFF
V gene: TRBV19; J gene: TRBJ2-1; CDR3 protein: CASSPWGFNNEQFF
V gene: TRBV2; J gene: TRBJ2-2; CDR3 protein: CASSEARQIGELFF
V gene: TRBV7-9; J gene: TRBJ2-3; CDR3 protein: CASSLGPSTDTQYF
V gene: TRBV12-5; J gene: TRBJ2-7; CDR3 protein: CASGLGQGAFYEQYF
V gene: TRBV6-4; J gene: TRBJ2-7; CDR3 protein: CASSDSRGQPSYEQYF
V gene: TRBV12-3/TRBV12-4; J gene: TRBJ1-3; CDR3 protein: CASNPLDTNSGNTIYF
V gene: TRBV11-2; J gene: TRBJ2-3; CDR3 protein: CASSTRDAGDTQYF
V gene: TRBV9; J gene: TRBJ2-2; CDR3 protein: CASSAGWDRSGELFF